The 14 T cell receptor beta chains below all came from one sample that was sequenced in a study of CD8 T cells in Susac syndrome. The RNA, roughly 0.45 to 1 ug, was put through reverse transcription using random hexamers. Each CDR3 protein gets one entry after TCRdb re-called the immunoSEQ multiplex PCR reads with MiXCR. The data hold some 300,000 distinct CDR3 sequences, with 85% observed a single time. Sequenced: CD8+ T cells from PBMCs. These receptors were taken from a human donor with multiple sclerosis.

The chain joins TRBV6-2 or TRBV6-3 to TRBJ2-7; 7 nucleotides align to TRBD1. Germline V gene lookup returns CDR1 MNHEY and CDR2 SVGEGT. V lost 6 bases, J lost 0 bases, and 8 bases stayed unmatched. The CDR3 runs 15 residues. The CDR3 region is CASSGDSLFSYEQYF. DNA of the CDR3: TGTGCCAGCAGCGGGGACAGCCTTTTCTCCTACGAGCAGTACTTC.

The rearrangement uses TRBV27 and TRBJ2-1; D perhaps matches TRBD1 (6 bases). The germline V gene encodes CDR1 MNHEY and CDR2 SMNVEV (reference sequence). The CDR3 covers 16 residues. V lost 5 bases to trimming and J lost 4 bases, with 18 bases between them. The CDR3: CASSLQGFGTYNEQFF. CDR3 nucleotides: TGTGCCAGCAGTCTACAGGGTTTTGGTACGTACAATGAGCAGTTCTTC.

This chain connects TRBV4-3 to TRBJ2-7; D might be TRBD1 (5 bases). V was trimmed by 0 bases and J by 4 bases, leaving 13 bases between them. Per the germline V gene, CDR1 is LGHNA and CDR2 is YSLEER. The CDR3 has 15 residues. CDR3 loop: CASSQDTGRFYEQYF. The CDR3 DNA reads as TGCGCCAGCAGCCAAGATACAGGACGATTTTACGAGCAGTACTTC.

The CDR3 protein is CASSLPERREQFF. CDR3 DNA: TGTGCCAGCAGCTTACCGGAGAGACGAGAGCAGTTCTTC. The chain carries TRBV7-9 and TRBJ2-1; D gene uncertain. Trimming stripped 2 bases from V and 10 bases from J, with 12 bases between. The germline gives CDR1 SEHNR, CDR2 FQNEAQ (reference sequence). This CDR3 is built from 13 residues.

The chain couples TRBV19 to TRBJ2-7, with TRBD2 identical over 11 bases. The CDR3 length is 13 residues. J gave up 4 bases and V 9 bases, and 5 bases lay outside the gene matches. Germline V gene lookup returns CDR1 LNHDA and CDR2 SQIVND (reference sequence). The CDR3 nucleotides read TGTGCCAGCACTAGCGGGAGTCCTTACGAGCAGTACTTC. This translates into CASTSGSPYEQYF.

The J gene is TRBJ2-5, the V gene TRBV27, with D possibly matching TRBD1 (6 bases). CDR3 length equals 13 residues. With 6 bases removed from V and 5 bases from J, the gap between germline ends came to 13 bases. Germline V gives CDR1 MNHEY, CDR2 SMNVEV (reference sequence). The CDR3 region is CASSPGEWETQYF. The CDR3 DNA sequence: TGTGCCAGCAGCCCAGGGGAGTGGGAGACCCAGTACTTC.

The V and J genes are TRBV7-9 and TRBJ2-1, with D perhaps given as TRBD1 or TRBD2 (5 bases each). Trimming stripped 5 bases from V and 9 bases from J, with 14 bases between. The CDR3 is 13 residues long. CDR1 is SEHNR and CDR2 is FQNEAQ in the germline V gene (reference sequence). CDR3 coding DNA: TGTGCCAGCAGCCCAGAGGGGTCGGCTGAGCAGTTCTTC. Its protein is CASSPEGSAEQFF.

V usage is TRBV13 and J usage is TRBJ2-2, with TRBD2 matching over 10 bases. J gave up 4 bases and V 6 bases, and 8 bases lay outside the gene matches. Germline values: CDR1 PRHDT, CDR2 FYEKMQ (reference sequence). This CDR3 contains 16 residues. The CDR3 DNA is TGTGCCAGCAGTTCCACTCGACTAGCGGGCACCGGGGAGCTGTTTTTT. The encoded protein is CASSSTRLAGTGELFF.

DNA of the CDR3: TGTGCCAGCAGTCAGGGAAGCGGTAGCGGCGCCAGGCAGTACTTC. Its protein is CASSQGSGSGARQYF. The J gene is TRBJ2-7, the V gene TRBV13, with a possible D match to TRBD2 (6 bases). With 6 bases removed from V and 9 bases from J, the gap between germline ends came to 24 bases. CDR3 length equals 15 residues. Germline V gene lookup returns CDR1 PRHDT and CDR2 FYEKMQ (reference sequence).

V gene TRBV27 combines with J gene TRBJ1-2; perhaps TRBD1 as D (5 bases). V was cut by 2 bases and J by 6 bases, with 16 bases left in between. The CDR3 has 15 residues. CDR1 is MNHEY and CDR2 is SMNVEV in the germline V gene (reference sequence). The chain's CDR3 is CASSLNRGGRNGYTF. The CDR3 nucleotides read TGTGCCAGCAGTTTAAATAGGGGCGGGCGAAATGGCTACACCTTC.

This chain connects TRBV10-3 to TRBJ2-1; 14 positions agree with TRBD2. This CDR3 region has 15 residues. The junction had 9 bases not matched to a gene; V was cut back by 7 bases and J by 10 bases. Germline assignment: CDR1 ENHRY and CDR2 SYGVKD. The CDR3 nucleotides read TGTGCCATCACCCAGGGACTAGCGGGAGTTGGGGAGCAGTTCTTC. Its protein is CAITQGLAGVGEQFF.

This chain connects TRBV7-9 to TRBJ2-3, with 9 bases fitting TRBD2. V shed 7 bases, J shed 5 bases, and the junction held 16 bases outside the gene matches. Germline V gives CDR1 SEHNR, CDR2 FQNEAQ (reference sequence). This CDR3 has 17 residues. Here the CDR3 DNA reads TGTGCCAGCAAAGGAGCGGGAGGTCGCCGAGGAGTAGATACGCAGTATTTT. Its protein is CASKGAGGRRGVDTQYF.

The chain couples TRBV27 to TRBJ2-3, with 11 bases that match TRBD2. CDR1 is MNHEY and CDR2 is SMNVEV in the germline V gene (reference sequence). Trimming cost V 5 bases and J 6 bases; bases outside gene matches: 13. This CDR3 spans 17 amino acids. CDR3: CASSPVLSGRAMDTQYF. CDR3 nucleotides: TGTGCCAGCAGTCCTGTACTTAGCGGGAGGGCCATGGATACGCAGTATTTT.

The chain uses TRBV27 and TRBJ2-7, with a weak D call TRBD1 (5 bases). This CDR3 has 14 residues. Trimming took off 4 bases at V and 9 bases at J, with 19 bases between the two ends. Germline lookup yields CDR1 MNHEY and CDR2 SMNVEV (reference sequence). This CDR3 reads CASSSSLRVGVQYF. CDR3 in DNA: TGTGCCAGCAGTTCAAGCCTCAGGGTTGGGGTGCAGTACTTC.